The 10 T cell receptor beta chains below come from one sample, sequenced in a study of CD8 T cells in ankylosing spondylitis. TCRdb reanalysed the 5' RACE reads using MiXCR and keeps one entry per CDR3 protein. The table lists about 240,000 distinct CDR3 sequences, around 7.8% of them singletons. Material for sequencing was blood, either unsorted or a sorted T cell fraction (not recorded which). The receptors stem from a male donor with ankylosing spondylitis or in good health (not recorded which).

This clonotype was counted ten times or more. This chain links TRBV7-2 with TRBJ2-3; D is perhaps TRBD1 (6 bases). The CDR3 loop spans 17 amino acids. Deletions cut 0 bases from V and 4 bases from J, with 17 bases between. Looked up from germline, CDR1 is SGHTA and CDR2 is FQGNSA. The CDR3 is CASSLALTVQGSDTQYF. Written as DNA, the CDR3 is TGTGCCAGCAGCTTAGCGCTGACAGTCCAGGGGTCAGATACGCAGTATTTT.

This clonotype came up many times. The chain couples TRBV7-2 to TRBJ2-4; 7 nucleotides line up with TRBD1. The CDR3 is made up of 13 amino acids. The trim removed 3 bases at V and 4 bases at J, leaving 0 bases unmatched. Per the germline V gene, CDR1 is SGHTA and CDR2 is FQGNSA. CDR3 coding DNA: TGTGCCAGCAGCTTGACAGGGAAAAACATTCAGTACTTC. Translated, it gives CASSLTGKNIQYF.

This rearrangement joins TRBV7-2 to TRBJ2-7; 13 bases match TRBD2. V lost 4 bases and J lost 4; bases outside the gene matches: 7. This CDR3 comprises 16 residues. Germline CDR1 SGHTA, CDR2 FQGNSA. The CDR3 reads CASSSLAGGPSYEQYF. DNA of the CDR3: TGTGCCAGCAGCTCACTAGCGGGAGGGCCCTCATACGAGCAGTACTTC.

This clonotype was picked up a small number of times. The V gene is TRBV4-2, the J gene TRBJ2-7, with 8 bases lining up with TRBD2. CDR1 is LGHNA and CDR2 is YNFKEQ in the germline V gene. The V gene end was trimmed by 4 bases and the J gene end by 6 bases; junction bases not matched to a gene: 8. This CDR3 spans 14 amino acids. CDR3 bases: TGTGCCAGCAGCCCCGGACTAGCATCCCCCGAGCAGTACTTC. Translating it yields CASSPGLASPEQYF.

This clonotype occurred many times. The chain combines TRBV5-1 with TRBJ2-7, with TRBD1 matching over 7 bases. Germline V CDR1 and CDR2: SGHRS, YFSETQ. The CDR3 has 14 amino acids. V was pared by 1 base and J by 0 bases, with 1 base of the junction left unmatched. CDR3 sequence (DNA): TGCGCCAGCAGCTTGTGGGACAGCTCCTACGAGCAGTACTTC. Protein: CASSLWDSSYEQYF. Based on the CDR3 plus reference TRBV5-1 and TRBJ2-7, the full variable domain is KAGVTQTPRYLIKTRGQQVTLSCSPISGHRSVSWYQQTPGQGLQFLFEYFSETQRNKGNFPGRFSGRQFSNSRSEMNVSTLELGDSALYLCASSLWDSSYEQYFGPGTRLTVT.

The chain uses TRBV11-2 and TRBJ2-3; possibly TRBD2 for D (5 bases). This CDR3 comprises 18 residues. Germline CDR1 SGHAT, CDR2 FQNNGV. V lost 1 base and J lost 3, with 20 bases in between. The CDR3 coding sequence is TGTGCCAGCAGCTTAGGGGCCTCCGGGGAGTTAAGGACAGATACGCAGTATTTT. Its translation: CASSLGASGELRTDTQYF.

On this clonotype: Since a much larger clone is just one base distant, this may be a read error. The chain combines TRBV12-3 or TRBV12-4 with TRBJ1-5, with TRBD1 identical over 9 bases. This CDR3 has 14 amino acids. CDR3 bases: TGTGCCAGCAGGAGGACAGGGGTTAATCAGCCCCACCATTTT. Amino acids: CASRRTGVNQPHHF.

This clonotype was detected many times. This chain joins TRBV7-2 and TRBJ2-7; possibly TRBD2 for D (5 bases). From germline, CDR1 is SGHTA and CDR2 FQGNSA. The length of the CDR3 is 11 residues. Deletions cut 2 bases from V and 6 bases from J, with 5 bases between. The CDR3, as DNA: TGTGCCAGCAGCTTAACTAGCGAGCAGTACTTC. Translated: CASSLTSEQYF.

The gene calls are TRBV30 and TRBJ1-2; D is undetermined. The CDR3 runs 11 residues. Germline V gives CDR1 GTSNPN, CDR2 SVGIG (reference sequence). V lost 0 bases and J 4 bases, leaving 3 bases between the germline ends. CDR3 DNA: TGTGCCTGGAGTGTACTCTATGGCTACACCTTC. Amino acid sequence: CAWSVLYGYTF. Combining the CDR3 with reference TRBV30 and TRBJ1-2 gives the whole variable domain SQTIHQWPATLVQPVGSPLSLECTVEGTSNPNLYWYRQAAGRGLQLLFYSVGIGQISSEVPQNLSASRPQDRQFILSSKKLLLSDSGFYLCAWSVLYGYTFGSGTRLTVV.

CDR3 loop: CASRGPEGNQPQHF. CDR3 DNA sequence: TGTGCCAGCAGGGGGCCGGAGGGCAATCAGCCCCAGCATTTT. The chain recombines TRBV12-3 or TRBV12-4 with TRBJ1-5; D perhaps matches TRBD1 (5 bases). The V gene lost 6 bases and the J gene lost 2 bases, with 11 bases spanning the gap. This CDR3 contains 14 residues.